This TCR beta chain was recovered during a study of PD-L1 blockade in urothelial cancer. Study background: As for prior chemotherapy regimens, patients had received 0 to 3. A median blood sample held about 140,000 T cells and approximately 80,000 unique TCRs.

Time point reported: pretreatment peripheral blood. The patients' disease, urothelial carcinoma, was locally advanced or metastatic. This CDR3 region has 18 residues. Germline V gene data show CDR1 as SGHNT and CDR2 as YYREEE (reference sequence). V dropped 5 bases and J dropped 0; count of bases not matched to a gene: 8. Profiled with immunoSEQ multiplex PCR; TCRdb holds only in-frame clones, not every one. The sample carries tens of thousands of clones, approximately 80% recorded once. J is TRBJ2-5 and V is TRBV5-4, with 15 bases that match TRBD2. The clonotype comes from a man in his 60s with urothelial cancer. This specimen consisted of PBMCs, obtained around atezolizumab (anti-PD-L1) treatment. The CDR3 DNA reads TGTGCCAGCAGTCCGGGACTAGCGGGGGGCTTGTACCAAGAGACCCAGTACTTC. Translated: CASSPGLAGGLYQETQYF.